The present T cell receptor beta chain was sequenced within a study of technical replicates of blood from several donors. The CDR3 is 15 amino acids. The germline V and J ends were trimmed by 4 bases and 9 bases, with 18 bases remaining between them. The germline gives CDR1 SEHNR, CDR2 FQNEAQ (reference sequence). The protocol was immunoSEQ multiplex PCR, while the TCRdb copy is restricted to in-frame clones and leaves out a portion. The sample has 11,000 to 15,000 clones; approximately 88% are singletons. The receptor was derived from a human donor in good health. The specimen sequenced was PBMCs. The chain uses TRBV7-9 and TRBJ1-4; perhaps TRBD1 as D (6 bases). DNA for the CDR3: TGTGCCAGCAGCTCTCCCGGGGATGGGACACAAAAACTGTTTTTT. Encoded protein: CASSSPGDGTQKLFF.